Sequencing of this TCR beta chain was carried out in a study of PD-1 blockade in classical Hodgkin lymphoma. Study-wide background: Once every 2 weeks, patients received intravenous nivolumab at 3 mg/kg.

The assay was immunoSEQ multiplex PCR, and TCRdb's table has in-frame clones only and misses some. The sample includes 60,000 to 65,000 clones, approximately 89% of them seen just once. Relapse was seen in all patients after autologous stem cell transplantation, and brentuximab vedotin exposure was variable. Overall study results and limits: Possible causes of repertoire differences, disease activity or prior therapy, remain undefined.

Comment on this clone: Its target is not known.

In germline, CDR1 is MNHEY, CDR2 SMNVEV (reference sequence). J lost 9 bases, V lost 6 bases, and 16 bases had no gene match. The CDR3 is made up of 16 amino acids. The sequence was obtained from a human donor with classical Hodgkin lymphoma. V gene TRBV27 combines with J gene TRBJ2-5, with 10 bases matching TRBD1. The specimen comprised peripheral blood mononuclear cells (PBMCs), sampled at baseline. In nucleotides, the CDR3 is TGTGCCAGCAGCTCGCGACCGGGGACAGGGGCTTTCGCCCAGTACTTC. This gives the protein CASSSRPGTGAFAQYF.